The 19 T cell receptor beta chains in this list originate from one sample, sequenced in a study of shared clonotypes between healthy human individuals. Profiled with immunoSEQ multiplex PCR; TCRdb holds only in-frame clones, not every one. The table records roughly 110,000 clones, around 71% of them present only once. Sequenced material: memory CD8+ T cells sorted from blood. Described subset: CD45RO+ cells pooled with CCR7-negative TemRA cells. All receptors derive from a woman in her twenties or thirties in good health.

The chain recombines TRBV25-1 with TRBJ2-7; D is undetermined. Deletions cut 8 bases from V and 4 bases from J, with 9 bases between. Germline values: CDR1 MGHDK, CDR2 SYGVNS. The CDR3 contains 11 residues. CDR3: CASVRAYEQYF. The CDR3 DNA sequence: TGTGCCAGCGTCCGTGCGTACGAGCAGTACTTC.

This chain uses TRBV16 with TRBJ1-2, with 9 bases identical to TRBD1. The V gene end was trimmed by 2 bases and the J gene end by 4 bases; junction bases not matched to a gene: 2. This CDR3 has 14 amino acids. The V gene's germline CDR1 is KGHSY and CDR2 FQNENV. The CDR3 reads CASSQGQGLYGYTF. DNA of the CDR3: TGTGCCAGCAGCCAAGGACAGGGGCTCTATGGCTACACCTTC.

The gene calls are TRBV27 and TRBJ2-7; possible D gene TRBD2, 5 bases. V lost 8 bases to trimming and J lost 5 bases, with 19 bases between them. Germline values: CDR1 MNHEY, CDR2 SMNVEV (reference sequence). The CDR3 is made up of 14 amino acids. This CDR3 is CASASRSGNDEQYF. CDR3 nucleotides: TGTGCCAGCGCCTCTAGATCGGGGAACGACGAGCAGTACTTC.

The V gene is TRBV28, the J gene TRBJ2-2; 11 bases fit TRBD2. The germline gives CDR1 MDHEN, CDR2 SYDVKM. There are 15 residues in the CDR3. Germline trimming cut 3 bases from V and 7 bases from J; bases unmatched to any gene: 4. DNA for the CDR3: TGTGCCAGCAGTTTCTCACTAGCGGGAGTCGGGGAGCTGTTTTTT. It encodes CASSFSLAGVGELFF.

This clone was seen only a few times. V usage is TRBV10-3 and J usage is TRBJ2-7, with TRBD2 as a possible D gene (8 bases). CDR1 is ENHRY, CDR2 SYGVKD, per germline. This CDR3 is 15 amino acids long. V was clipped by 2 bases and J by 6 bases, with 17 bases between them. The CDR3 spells CAISEQGTAGAEQYF. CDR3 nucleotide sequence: TGTGCCATCAGTGAGCAGGGGACAGCGGGGGCCGAGCAGTACTTC.

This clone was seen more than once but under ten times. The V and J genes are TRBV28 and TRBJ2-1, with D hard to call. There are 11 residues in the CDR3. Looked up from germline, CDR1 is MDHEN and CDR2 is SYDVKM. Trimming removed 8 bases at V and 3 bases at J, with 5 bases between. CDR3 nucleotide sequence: TGTGCCAGCGTAAACTACAATGAGCAGTTCTTC. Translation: CASVNYNEQFF. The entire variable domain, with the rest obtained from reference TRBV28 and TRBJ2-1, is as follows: DVKVTQSSRYLVKRTGEKVFLECVQDMDHENMFWYRQDPGLGLRLIYFSYDVKMKEKGDIPEGYSVSREKKERFSLILESASTNQTSMYLCASVNYNEQFFGPGTRLTVL.

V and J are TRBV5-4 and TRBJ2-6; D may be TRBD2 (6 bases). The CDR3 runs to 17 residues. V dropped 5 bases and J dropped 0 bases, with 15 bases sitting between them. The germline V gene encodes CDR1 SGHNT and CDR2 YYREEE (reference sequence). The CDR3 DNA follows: TGTGCCAGCAGAGAGCCGGGACTTACCTCTGGGGCCAACGTCCTGACTTTC. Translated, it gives CASREPGLTSGANVLTF.

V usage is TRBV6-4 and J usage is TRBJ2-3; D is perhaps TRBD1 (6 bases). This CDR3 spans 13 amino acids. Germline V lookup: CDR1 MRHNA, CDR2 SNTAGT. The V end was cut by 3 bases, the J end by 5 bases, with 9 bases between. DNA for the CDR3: TGTGCCAGCAGTGAAGCCAGGGGAGATACGCAGTATTTT. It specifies CASSEARGDTQYF.

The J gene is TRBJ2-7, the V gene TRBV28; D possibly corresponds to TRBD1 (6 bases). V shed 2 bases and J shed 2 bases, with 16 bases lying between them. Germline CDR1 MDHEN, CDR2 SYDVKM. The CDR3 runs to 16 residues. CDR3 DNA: TGTGCCAGCAGTTTACCCCCGGGACACCTACCCTACGAGCAGTACTTC. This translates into CASSLPPGHLPYEQYF.

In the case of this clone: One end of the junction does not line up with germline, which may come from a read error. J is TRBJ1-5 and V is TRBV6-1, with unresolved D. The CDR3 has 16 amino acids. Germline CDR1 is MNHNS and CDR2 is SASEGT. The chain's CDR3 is CAISESSNMIKQPQHF. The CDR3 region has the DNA TGTGCCATCAGTGAGTCGTCGAACATGATAAAGCAGCCCCAGCATTTT.

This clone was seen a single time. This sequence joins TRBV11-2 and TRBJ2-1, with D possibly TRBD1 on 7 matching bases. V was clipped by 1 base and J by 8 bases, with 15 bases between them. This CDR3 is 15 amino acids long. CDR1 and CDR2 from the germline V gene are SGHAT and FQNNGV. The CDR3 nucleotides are TGTGCCAGCAGCTTAGCCGGACAGGCGGGGCATGAGCAGTTCTTC. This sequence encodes CASSLAGQAGHEQFF.

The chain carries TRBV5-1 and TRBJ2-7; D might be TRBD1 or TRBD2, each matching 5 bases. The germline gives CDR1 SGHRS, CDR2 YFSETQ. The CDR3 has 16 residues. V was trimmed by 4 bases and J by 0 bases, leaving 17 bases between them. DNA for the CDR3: TGCGCCAGCAGCCTACGCGCCCGGGACGGCTCCTACGAGCAGTACTTC. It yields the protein CASSLRARDGSYEQYF.

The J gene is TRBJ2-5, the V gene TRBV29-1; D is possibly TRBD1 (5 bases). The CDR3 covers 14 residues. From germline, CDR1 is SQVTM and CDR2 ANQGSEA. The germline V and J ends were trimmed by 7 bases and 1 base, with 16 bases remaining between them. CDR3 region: CSGQQGLSQETQYF. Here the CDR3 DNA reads TGCAGCGGACAGCAGGGATTATCCCAAGAGACCCAGTACTTC.

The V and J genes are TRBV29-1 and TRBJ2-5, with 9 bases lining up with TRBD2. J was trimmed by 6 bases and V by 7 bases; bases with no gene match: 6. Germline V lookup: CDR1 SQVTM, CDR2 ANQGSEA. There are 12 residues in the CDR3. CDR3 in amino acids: CSAGLARKTQYF. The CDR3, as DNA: TGCAGCGCGGGACTAGCTAGGAAGACCCAGTACTTC. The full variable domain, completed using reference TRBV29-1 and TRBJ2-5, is SAVISQKPSRDICQRGTSLTIQCQVDSQVTMMFWYRQQPGQSLTLIATANQGSEATYESGFVIDKFPISRPNLTFSTLTVSNMSPEDSSIYLCSAGLARKTQYFGPGTRLLVL.

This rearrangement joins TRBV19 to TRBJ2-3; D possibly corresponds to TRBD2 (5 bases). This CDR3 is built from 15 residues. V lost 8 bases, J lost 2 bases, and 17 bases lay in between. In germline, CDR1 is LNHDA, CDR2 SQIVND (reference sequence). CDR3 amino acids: CASGAWRGLTDTQYF. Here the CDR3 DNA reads TGTGCCAGTGGCGCCTGGAGAGGGCTCACAGATACGCAGTATTTT. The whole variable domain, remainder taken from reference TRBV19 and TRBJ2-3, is DGGITQSPKYLFRKEGQNVTLSCEQNLNHDAMYWYRQDPGQGLRLIYYSQIVNDFQKGDIAEGYSVSREKKESFPLTVTSAQKNPTAFYLCASGAWRGLTDTQYFGPGTRLTVL.

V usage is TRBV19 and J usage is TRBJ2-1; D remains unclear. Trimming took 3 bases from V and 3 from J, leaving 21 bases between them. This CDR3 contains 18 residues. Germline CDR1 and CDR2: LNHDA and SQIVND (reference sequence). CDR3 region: CASSIGFLARTLYNEQFF. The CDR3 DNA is TGTGCCAGTAGTATTGGGTTCTTGGCTCGGACCCTCTACAATGAGCAGTTCTTC.

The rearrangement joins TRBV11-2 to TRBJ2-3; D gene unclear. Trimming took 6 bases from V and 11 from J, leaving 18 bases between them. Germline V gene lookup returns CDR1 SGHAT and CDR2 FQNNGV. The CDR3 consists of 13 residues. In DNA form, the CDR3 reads TGTGCCAGCAGATACCCCGGCCTGGCTGGGCAGTATTTT. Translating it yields CASRYPGLAGQYF.

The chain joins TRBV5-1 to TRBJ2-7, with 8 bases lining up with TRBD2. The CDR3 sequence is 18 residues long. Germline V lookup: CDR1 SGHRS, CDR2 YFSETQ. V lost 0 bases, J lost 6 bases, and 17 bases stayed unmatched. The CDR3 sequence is CASSLGSFRSSGGLEQYF. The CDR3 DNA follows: TGCGCCAGCAGCTTGGGATCGTTTCGCTCGTCGGGGGGGCTCGAGCAGTACTTC.

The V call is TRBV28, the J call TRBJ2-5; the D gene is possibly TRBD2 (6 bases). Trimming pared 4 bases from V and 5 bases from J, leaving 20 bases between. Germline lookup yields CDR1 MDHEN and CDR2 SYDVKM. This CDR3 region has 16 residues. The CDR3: CASSCSLAIRLETQYF. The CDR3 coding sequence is TGTGCCAGCAGTTGTTCACTAGCAATACGGCTGGAGACCCAGTACTTC.